This TCR beta chain was identified during a study of blood T cells in healthy people across ages. The CDR3 contains 13 residues. CDR1 is SGHVS, CDR2 FQNEAQ, per germline. Primed by a sample-barcoded 5' primer and a J-beta primer mix, a second PCR proceeded for about 6 to 11 cycles. TCRdb reprocessed the 5' RACE reads with MiXCR, giving one entry per CDR3 protein. The sample includes around 1,900,000 distinct CDR3 sequences, about two fifths of them seen just once. With regard to this clonotype: No antigen is known for it. Germline is not matched at one junction end, which may reflect a read error.

Study conclusions and caveats: A strong correlation between TCR beta diversity and naive T cell percentage was seen.

Every donor gave approximately 10 milliliters of peripheral blood. Specimen: blood. The chain has TRBV7-8 and TRBJ2-7; D call uncertain. This receptor was identified in a human donor in good health. In nucleotides, the CDR3 is TGTGCCAGCAGCTTAGGGGTAACCTACGAGCGGTACTTC. It is translated as CASSLGVTYERYF.